This record looks at one T cell receptor (beta chain) sequence and its context. Source study methods: The authors estimated nucleated cell counts from reference gene primer amplification. Data came from immunoSEQ multiplex PCR; TCRdb stores just in-frame clones and leaves some out. The D gene and trimming were derived from the DNA, and the V and J assignments and clone size from that table. The data contain 150,000 to 200,000 clones, under 80% of them singletons. The study drew participants aged about 18 to 95 years from roughly 25 US areas. The study assigned cohorts using participant-reported clinical history. The data are from a study of blood T cell repertoires in COVID-19. Germline CDR1 reads SEHNR; CDR2 reads FQNEAQ (reference sequence). V gave up 5 bases and J gave up 2 bases; unmatched junction bases: 12. The CDR3 length is 17 residues.

The sample was PBMCs or T cells enriched from blood (not recorded which). The source is a woman between 45 and 65 years old with acute COVID-19. This chain connects TRBV7-9 to TRBJ1-2; 9 bases match TRBD1. The CDR3 region has the DNA TGTGCCAGCAGCCCAACCCGTGGACAGGGGACCAACTATGGCTACACCTTC. This sequence encodes CASSPTRGQGTNYGYTF. The variable domain in full, completed from reference TRBV7-9 and TRBJ1-2, reads DTGVSQNPRHKITKRGQNVTFRCDPISEHNRLYWYRQTLGQGPEFLTYFQNEAQLEKSRLLSDRFSAERPKGSFSTLEIQRTEQGDSAMYLCASSPTRGQGTNYGYTFGSGTRLTVV.